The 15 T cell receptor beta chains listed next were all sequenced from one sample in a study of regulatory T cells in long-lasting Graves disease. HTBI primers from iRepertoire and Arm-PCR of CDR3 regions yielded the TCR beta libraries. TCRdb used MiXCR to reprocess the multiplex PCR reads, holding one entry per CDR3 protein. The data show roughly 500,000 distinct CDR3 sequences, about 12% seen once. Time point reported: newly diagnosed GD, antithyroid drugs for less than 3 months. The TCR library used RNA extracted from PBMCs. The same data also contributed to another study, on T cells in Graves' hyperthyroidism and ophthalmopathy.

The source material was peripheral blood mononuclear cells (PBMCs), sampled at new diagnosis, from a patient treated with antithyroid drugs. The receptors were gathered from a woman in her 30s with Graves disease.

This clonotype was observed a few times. The DNA of the CDR3 is TGCGCCAGCAGCCAGGGCAGGGGAGCTTATGATGAGCAGTTCTTC. Its protein is CASSQGRGAYDEQFF. The chain recombines TRBV5-1 with TRBJ2-1; tentative D call: TRBD1 (6 bases). The V end was cut by 4 bases, the J end by 8 bases, with 19 bases between. Germline V gene sequence: CDR1 SGHRS, CDR2 YFSETQ. This CDR3 has 15 residues.

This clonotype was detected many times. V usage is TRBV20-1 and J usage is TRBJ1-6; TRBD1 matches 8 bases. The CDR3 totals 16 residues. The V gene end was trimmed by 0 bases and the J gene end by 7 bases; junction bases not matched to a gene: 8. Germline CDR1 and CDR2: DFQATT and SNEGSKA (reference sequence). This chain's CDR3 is CSARDPVTGDNSPLHF. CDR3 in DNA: TGCAGTGCTAGAGATCCAGTGACAGGGGACAATTCACCCCTCCACTTT.

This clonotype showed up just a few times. CDR3 residues: CASTIFPGSGNTIYF. CDR3 coding DNA: TGTGCCAGCACCATATTTCCGGGGTCTGGAAACACCATATATTTT. V is TRBV7-8 and J is TRBJ1-3; the D is unclear. Trimming shortened V by 7 bases and J by 1 base, and 14 bases separated the two germline ends. Germline V CDR1 and CDR2: SGHVS, FQNEAQ. This CDR3 has 15 amino acids.

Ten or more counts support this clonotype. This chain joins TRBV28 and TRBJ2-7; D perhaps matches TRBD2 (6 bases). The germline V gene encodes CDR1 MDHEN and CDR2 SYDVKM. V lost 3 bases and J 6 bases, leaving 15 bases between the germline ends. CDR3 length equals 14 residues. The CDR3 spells CASSLSHGTLEQYF. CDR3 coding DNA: TGTGCCAGCAGTTTGTCCCATGGGACTCTCGAGCAGTACTTC.

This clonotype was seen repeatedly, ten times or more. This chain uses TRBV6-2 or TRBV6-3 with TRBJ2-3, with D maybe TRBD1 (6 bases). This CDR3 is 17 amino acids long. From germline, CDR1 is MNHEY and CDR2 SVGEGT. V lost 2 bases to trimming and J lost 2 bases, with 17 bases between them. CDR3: CASSYQTGHWDTDTQYF. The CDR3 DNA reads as TGTGCCAGCAGTTACCAGACAGGCCATTGGGACACAGATACGCAGTATTTT.

The DNA of the CDR3 is TGCAGTGCTAGCGTCCACCTCAAGGCGCGGGAGCAGTACTTC. Encoded protein: CSASVHLKAREQYF. The chain has TRBV20-1 and TRBJ2-7; D unresolved. The length of the CDR3 is 14 residues. Germline assignment: CDR1 DFQATT and CDR2 SNEGSKA (reference sequence). V was pared by 3 bases and J by 7 bases, with 19 bases between.

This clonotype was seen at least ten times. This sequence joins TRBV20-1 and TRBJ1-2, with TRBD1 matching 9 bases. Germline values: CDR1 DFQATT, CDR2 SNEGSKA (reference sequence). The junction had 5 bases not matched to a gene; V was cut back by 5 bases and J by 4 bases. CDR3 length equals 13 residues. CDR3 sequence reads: CSARTGVGYGYTF. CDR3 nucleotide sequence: TGCAGTGCTCGGACAGGGGTTGGCTATGGCTACACCTTC.

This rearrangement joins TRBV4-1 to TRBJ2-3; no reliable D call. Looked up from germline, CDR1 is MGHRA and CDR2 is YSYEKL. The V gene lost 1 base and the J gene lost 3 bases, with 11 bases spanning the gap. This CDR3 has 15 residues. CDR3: CASSQVGLKTDTQYF. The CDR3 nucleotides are TGCGCCAGCAGCCAAGTGGGTCTCAAGACAGATACGCAGTATTTT.

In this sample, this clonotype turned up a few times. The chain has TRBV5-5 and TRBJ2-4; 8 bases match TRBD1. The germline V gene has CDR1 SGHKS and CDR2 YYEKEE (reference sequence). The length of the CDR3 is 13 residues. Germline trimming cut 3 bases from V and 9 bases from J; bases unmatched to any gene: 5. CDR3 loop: CASSSRQGSIQYF. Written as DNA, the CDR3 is TGTGCCAGCAGCTCTCGACAGGGGAGCATTCAGTACTTC.

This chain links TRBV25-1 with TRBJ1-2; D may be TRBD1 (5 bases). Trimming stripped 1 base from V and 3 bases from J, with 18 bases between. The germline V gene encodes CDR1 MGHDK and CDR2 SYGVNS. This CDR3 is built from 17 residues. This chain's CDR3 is CASSESFGAFSDYGYTF. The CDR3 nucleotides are TGTGCCAGCAGTGAATCTTTTGGGGCTTTTTCGGACTATGGCTACACCTTC.

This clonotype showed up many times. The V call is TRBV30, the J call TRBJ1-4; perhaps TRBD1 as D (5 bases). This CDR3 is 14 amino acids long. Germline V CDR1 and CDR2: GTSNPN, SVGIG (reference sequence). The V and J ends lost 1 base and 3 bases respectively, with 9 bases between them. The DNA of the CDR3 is TGTGCCTGGAGTGCAGGGTTCGCTAATGAAAAACTGTTTTTT. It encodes CAWSAGFANEKLFF.

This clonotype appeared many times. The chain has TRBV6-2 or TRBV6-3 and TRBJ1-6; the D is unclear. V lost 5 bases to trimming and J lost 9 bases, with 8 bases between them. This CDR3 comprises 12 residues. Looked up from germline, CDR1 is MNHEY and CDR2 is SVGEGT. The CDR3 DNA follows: TGTGCCAGCAGTAAGAGGGCTTCACCCCTCCACTTT. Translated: CASSKRASPLHF.

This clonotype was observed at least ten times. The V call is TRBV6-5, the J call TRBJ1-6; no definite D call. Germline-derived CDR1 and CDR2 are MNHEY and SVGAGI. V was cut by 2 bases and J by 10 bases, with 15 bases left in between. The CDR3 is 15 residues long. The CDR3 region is CASSYDPRFTSPLHF. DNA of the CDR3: TGTGCCAGCAGTTACGACCCCCGCTTTACGTCACCCCTCCACTTT.

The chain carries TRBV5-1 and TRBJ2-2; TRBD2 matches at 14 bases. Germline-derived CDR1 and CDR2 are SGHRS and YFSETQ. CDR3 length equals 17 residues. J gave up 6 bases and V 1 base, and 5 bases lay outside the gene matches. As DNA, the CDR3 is TGCGCCAGCAGCTTGACCGGGACTAGCGGGAGTCCCGGGGAGCTGTTTTTT. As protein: CASSLTGTSGSPGELFF.

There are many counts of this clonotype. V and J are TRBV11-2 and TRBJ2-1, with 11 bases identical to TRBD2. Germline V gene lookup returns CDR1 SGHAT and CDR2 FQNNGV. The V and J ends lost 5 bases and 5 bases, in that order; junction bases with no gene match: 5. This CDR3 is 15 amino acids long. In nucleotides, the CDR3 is TGTGCCAGCAGCATCGGGACTAGCGGTAACAATGAGCAGTTCTTC. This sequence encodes CASSIGTSGNNEQFF.